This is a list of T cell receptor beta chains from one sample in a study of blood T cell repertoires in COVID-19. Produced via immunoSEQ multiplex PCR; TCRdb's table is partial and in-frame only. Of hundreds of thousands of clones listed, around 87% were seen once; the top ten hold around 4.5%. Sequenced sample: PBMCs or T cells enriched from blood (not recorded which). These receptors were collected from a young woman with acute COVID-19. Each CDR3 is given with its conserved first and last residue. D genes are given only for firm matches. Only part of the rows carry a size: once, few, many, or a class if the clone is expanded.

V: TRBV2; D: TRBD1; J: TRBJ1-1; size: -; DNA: TGTGCCAGCAGTGAAAAGGGGGCACGGCTTGACACTGAAGCTTTCTTT; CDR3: CASSEKGARLDTEAFF
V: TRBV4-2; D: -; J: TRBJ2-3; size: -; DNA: TGTGCCAGCAGCCAAGAATCTAGCACAGATACGCAGTATTTT; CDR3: CASSQESSTDTQYF
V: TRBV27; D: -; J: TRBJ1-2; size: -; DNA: TGTGCCAGCAGTTTAGATCCCGGTTTGAACTATGGCTACACCTTC; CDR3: CASSLDPGLNYGYTF
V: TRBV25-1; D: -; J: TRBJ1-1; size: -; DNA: TGTGCCAGCAGTGAATATCCTAGGGCAGGACTATCTGAAGCTTTCTTT; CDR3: CASSEYPRAGLSEAFF
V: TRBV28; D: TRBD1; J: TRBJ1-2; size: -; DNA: TGTGCCAGCAGTTTCCGGGTTTGGACAGGGATCGGCTATGGCTACACCTTC; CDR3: CASSFRVWTGIGYGYTF
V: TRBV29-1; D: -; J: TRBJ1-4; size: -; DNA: TGCAGCGTAAGACAGACAATAACTGAAAAACTGTTTTTT; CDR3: CSVRQTITEKLFF
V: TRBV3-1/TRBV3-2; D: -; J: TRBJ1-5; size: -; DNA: TGTGCCAGCAGCGACAAATATAGCAATCAGCCCCAGCATTTT; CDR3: CASSDKYSNQPQHF
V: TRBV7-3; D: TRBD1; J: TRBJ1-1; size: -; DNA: TGTGCCAGCAGCTCCCAACCGGGACAGGGAGTTACTGAAGCTTTCTTT; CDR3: CASSSQPGQGVTEAFF
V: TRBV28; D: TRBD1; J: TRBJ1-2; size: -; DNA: TGTGCCAGCAGTCCCCCGGACAGGACCTTCTATGGCTACACCTTC; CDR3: CASSPPDRTFYGYTF
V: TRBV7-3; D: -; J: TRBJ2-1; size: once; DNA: TGTGCCAGCAGCTTATTCCAGGGGAACCACAATGAGCAGTTCTTC; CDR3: CASSLFQGNHNEQFF
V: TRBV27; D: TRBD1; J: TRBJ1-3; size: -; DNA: TGTGCCAGCAGTCCGGGACAGGGTTGGGCCACCATATATTTT; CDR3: CASSPGQGWATIYF
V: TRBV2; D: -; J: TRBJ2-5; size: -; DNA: TGTGCCAGCAGTGAGGGACTGGCGATAGAGACCCAGTACTTC; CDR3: CASSEGLAIETQYF
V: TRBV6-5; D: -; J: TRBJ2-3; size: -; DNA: TGTGCCGCAGGGAGGGGCAGGGGAGCAGATACGCAGTATTTT; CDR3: CAAGRGRGADTQYF
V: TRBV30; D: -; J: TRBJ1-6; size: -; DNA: TGTGCCTGGACCTCGGGATATTTTAATTCACCCCTCCACTTT; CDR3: CAWTSGYFNSPLHF
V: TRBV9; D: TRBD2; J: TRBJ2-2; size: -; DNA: TGTGCCAGCAAAGCGGGAGGACCAAACACCGGGGAGCTGTTTTTT; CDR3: CASKAGGPNTGELFF
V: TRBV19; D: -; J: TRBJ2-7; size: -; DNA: TGTGCCAGTAGTACTACAGGGACATCCTCCTACGAGCAGTACTTC; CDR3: CASSTTGTSSYEQYF
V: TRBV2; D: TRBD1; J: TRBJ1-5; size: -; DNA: TGTGCCAGCAGTGAATTACAGGGGGATCAGCCCCAGCATTTT; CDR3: CASSELQGDQPQHF
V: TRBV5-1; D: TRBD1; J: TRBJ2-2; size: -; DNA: TGCGCCAGCAGTTTGACGGGACAGGGGGACACCGGGGAGCTGTTTTTT; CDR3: CASSLTGQGDTGELFF
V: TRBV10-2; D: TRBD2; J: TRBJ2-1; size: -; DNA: TGCGCCAGCAGGAGTGGGCTAGCGGGAGCTAGTGAGCAGTTCTTC; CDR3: CASRSGLAGASEQFF
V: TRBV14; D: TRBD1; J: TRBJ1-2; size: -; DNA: TGTGCCAGCAGCCAACGGCGGGACAGGGTACTCGAAGGCTACACCTTC; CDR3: CASSQRRDRVLEGYTF
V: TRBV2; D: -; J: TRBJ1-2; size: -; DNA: TGTGCCAGCGAGACAGGCACTAACTATGGCTACACCTTC; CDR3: CASETGTNYGYTF
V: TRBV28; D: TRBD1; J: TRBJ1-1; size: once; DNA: TGTGCCAGCAGTCTAATGGGGGACAGGACTGAAGCTTTCTTT; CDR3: CASSLMGDRTEAFF
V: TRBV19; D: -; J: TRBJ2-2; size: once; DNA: TGTGCCAGTACCCCTATGCGCGTCGCAGGGGATCTCGCCGGGGAGCTGTTTTTT; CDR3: CASTPMRVAGDLAGELFF
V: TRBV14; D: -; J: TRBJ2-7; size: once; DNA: TGTGCCAGCAGCCAAGATCGGTCACCCAGGTACTACGAGCAGTACTTC; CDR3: CASSQDRSPRYYEQYF
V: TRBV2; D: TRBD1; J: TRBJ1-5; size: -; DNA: TGTGCCAGCGCCAAGCGACGGACAGGGGAGGGGTATAGCAATCAGCCCCAGCATTTT; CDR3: CASAKRRTGEGYSNQPQHF
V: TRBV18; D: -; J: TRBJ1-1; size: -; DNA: TGTGCCAGCTCGGCGTCGGGGGAAACTTTCTTT; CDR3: CASSASGETFF
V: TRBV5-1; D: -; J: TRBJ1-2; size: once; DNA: TGCGCCAGCAGCCAAGTCCCGGCTAACTATGGCTACACCTTC; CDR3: CASSQVPANYGYTF
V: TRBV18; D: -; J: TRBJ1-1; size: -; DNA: TGTGCCAGCTCACCATCAGATGAGAACACTGAAGCTTTCTTT; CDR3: CASSPSDENTEAFF
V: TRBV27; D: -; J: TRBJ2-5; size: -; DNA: TGTGCCAGCAGTTTCACGACAGCGTACCAAGAGACCCAGTACTTC; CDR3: CASSFTTAYQETQYF
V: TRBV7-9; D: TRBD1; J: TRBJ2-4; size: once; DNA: TGTGCCAGCAGCGCTGGGACAGAACTAGCCAAAAACATTCAGTACTTC; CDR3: CASSAGTELAKNIQYF
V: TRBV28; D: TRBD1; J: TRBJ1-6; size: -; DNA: TGTGCCAGCAGTAGACTACAGGGGGCAAATTCACCCCTCCACTTT; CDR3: CASSRLQGANSPLHF
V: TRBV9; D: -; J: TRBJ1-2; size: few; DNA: TGTGCCAGCAATCCAGGGTATAACTATGGCTACACCTTC; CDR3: CASNPGYNYGYTF
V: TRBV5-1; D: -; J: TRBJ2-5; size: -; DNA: TGCGCCAGCAGCCCGGGACTCCGAAGCAATCAAGAGACCCAGTACTTC; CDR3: CASSPGLRSNQETQYF
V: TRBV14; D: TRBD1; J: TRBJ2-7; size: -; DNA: TGTGCCAGCAGCCAATATTGGCCGGGACAGGGCTACGAGCAGTACTTC; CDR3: CASSQYWPGQGYEQYF
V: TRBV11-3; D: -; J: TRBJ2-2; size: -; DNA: TGTGCCAGCAGCTTAGATCAGACAAACACCGGGGAGCTGTTTTTT; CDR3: CASSLDQTNTGELFF
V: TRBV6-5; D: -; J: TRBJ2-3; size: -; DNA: TGTGCCAGCAGTCACCCCCCCCGGAGCACAGATACGCAGTATTTT; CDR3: CASSHPPRSTDTQYF
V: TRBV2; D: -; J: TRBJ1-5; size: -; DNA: TGTGCCAGCACCGAAGGGGCCAGGCTCAATCAGCCCCAGCATTTT; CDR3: CASTEGARLNQPQHF